A selection of T cell receptor beta chains follows, all from one sample in a study of CXCR3-negative and CXCR3-positive naive CD8 T cells. From its re-call of the 5' RACE reads, TCRdb lists each CDR3 protein once, without DNA. The specimen's table records approximately 5,000 distinct CDR3 sequences. Sequenced material: naive CXCR3- CD8+ T cells from blood. All receptors derive from a human donor in good health. Some clones in this sample may be carry-over from other donors' samples. Each CDR3 is given with its conserved first and last residue. The size of a clone is reported for some rows only, either as once, few or many, or as a class for expanded clones.

clone size: NA; CDR3 length: 14; J gene: TRBJ2-7; V gene: TRBV2; CDR3 protein: CASSGQTNPYEQYF
clone size: medium-sized; CDR3 length: 15; J gene: TRBJ1-2; V gene: TRBV5-1; CDR3 protein: CASSLAPAEARGYTF
clone size: NA; CDR3 length: 12; J gene: TRBJ1-2; V gene: TRBV29-1; CDR3 protein: CSVGRVNYGYTF
clone size: NA; CDR3 length: 11; J gene: TRBJ2-3; V gene: TRBV28; CDR3 protein: CASSFVDTQYF
clone size: medium-sized; CDR3 length: 12; J gene: TRBJ2-1; V gene: TRBV6-6; CDR3 protein: CASSSTTNEQFF
clone size: NA; CDR3 length: 15; J gene: TRBJ2-1; V gene: TRBV20-1; CDR3 protein: CSAPRTSGGHNEQFF
clone size: large; CDR3 length: 14; J gene: TRBJ2-7; V gene: TRBV13; CDR3 protein: CASSFGGSSYEQYF
clone size: medium-sized; CDR3 length: 13; J gene: TRBJ1-1; V gene: TRBV19; CDR3 protein: CASSIVKNTEAFF
clone size: medium-sized; CDR3 length: 14; J gene: TRBJ1-2; V gene: TRBV6-5; CDR3 protein: CASSYQRGVYGYTF
clone size: NA; CDR3 length: 13; J gene: TRBJ2-1; V gene: TRBV27; CDR3 protein: CASSLGGRDEQFF
clone size: medium-sized; CDR3 length: 12; J gene: TRBJ1-1; V gene: TRBV29-1; CDR3 protein: CSVVGGLAEAFF
clone size: medium-sized; CDR3 length: 17; J gene: TRBJ1-1; V gene: TRBV9; CDR3 protein: CASSPVGQGPMNTEAFF
clone size: NA; CDR3 length: 16; J gene: TRBJ2-1; V gene: TRBV12-3/TRBV12-4; CDR3 protein: CASSKELAGGYNEQFF
clone size: medium-sized; CDR3 length: 12; J gene: TRBJ2-1; V gene: TRBV29-1; CDR3 protein: CSPWEGVGEQFF
clone size: medium-sized; CDR3 length: 14; J gene: TRBJ2-1; V gene: TRBV29-1; CDR3 protein: CSVDDADRYNEQFF
clone size: NA; CDR3 length: 15; J gene: TRBJ1-2; V gene: TRBV19; CDR3 protein: CASSAGPISYSGYTF
clone size: NA; CDR3 length: 14; J gene: TRBJ2-7; V gene: TRBV5-1; CDR3 protein: CASSFQGDSYEQYF
clone size: NA; CDR3 length: 15; J gene: TRBJ2-4; V gene: TRBV29-1; CDR3 protein: CSVVEQGDAKNIQYF
clone size: medium-sized; CDR3 length: 13; J gene: TRBJ1-1; V gene: TRBV28; CDR3 protein: CASSLDRNTEAFF
clone size: NA; CDR3 length: 13; J gene: TRBJ2-7; V gene: TRBV7-2; CDR3 protein: CASSLAGFYEQYF
clone size: medium-sized; CDR3 length: 15; J gene: TRBJ2-7; V gene: TRBV13; CDR3 protein: CASSSDPGQDNEQYF
clone size: NA; CDR3 length: 15; J gene: TRBJ2-7; V gene: TRBV13; CDR3 protein: CASSGGLADRYEQYF
clone size: NA; CDR3 length: 13; J gene: TRBJ2-7; V gene: TRBV29-1; CDR3 protein: CSVVDGNSYEQYF
clone size: NA; CDR3 length: 13; J gene: TRBJ2-1; V gene: TRBV5-1; CDR3 protein: CASSLETLNEQFF
clone size: NA; CDR3 length: 14; J gene: TRBJ1-5; V gene: TRBV20-1; CDR3 protein: CSASEAGSAQPQHF
clone size: NA; CDR3 length: 15; J gene: TRBJ2-1; V gene: TRBV11-1; CDR3 protein: CASSLADSEYNEQFF
clone size: medium-sized; CDR3 length: 15; J gene: TRBJ1-3; V gene: TRBV2; CDR3 protein: CASSEIYDAGNTIYF